These T cell receptor beta chains were read from a single sample in a study of shared clonotypes between healthy human individuals. Assay: immunoSEQ multiplex PCR; the TCRdb copy retains only in-frame clones and omits some. The table has about 1,800,000 clones, about 95% seen once. Sequencing input: naive CD8+ T cells sorted from blood. The receptor source for this set is a man aged 18 to 30 in good health. Both conserved end residues are part of each CDR3. The order of the fields is D gene, V gene, clone size, J gene, CDR3 protein, CDR3 DNA. A D gene is named only where the DNA matches it firmly. The size field is filled for only some rows; it gives once, few, many or a size class.

-	TRBV19	-	TRBJ1-1	CASSMTGVAEAFF	TGTGCCAGTAGTATGACAGGTGTGGCTGAAGCTTTCTTT
-	TRBV6-4	-	TRBJ1-3	CASSGQVKGINSGNTIYF	TGTGCCAGCAGTGGACAGGTAAAAGGAATCAACTCTGGAAACACCATATATTTT
TRBD2	TRBV2	-	TRBJ2-7	CASSEAGGGSASYEQYF	TGTGCCAGCAGTGAAGCTGGCGGGGGTAGCGCCTCCTACGAGCAGTACTTC
-	TRBV6-1	-	TRBJ2-7	CASSEWAYEQYF	TGTGCCAGCAGTGAGTGGGCCTACGAGCAGTACTTC
TRBD1	TRBV10-3	-	TRBJ2-1	CAISERTGYNEQFF	TGTGCCATCAGTGAGAGGACAGGCTACAATGAGCAGTTCTTC
-	TRBV9	-	TRBJ1-6	CASSASSSYNSPLHF	TGTGCCAGCAGCGCGTCAAGCTCCTATAATTCACCCCTCCACTTT
-	TRBV28	-	TRBJ2-2	CASSLYKGELFF	TGTGCCAGCAGTTTATATAAGGGGGAGCTGTTTTTT
-	TRBV6-1	-	TRBJ2-7	CASSDLGGGYEQYF	TGTGCCAGCAGTGATTTGGGTGGGGGCTACGAGCAGTACTTC
-	TRBV7-9	-	TRBJ2-7	CASSFGETVTTYEQYF	TGTGCCAGCAGCTTCGGGGAAACGGTCACGACCTACGAGCAGTACTTC
-	TRBV6-1	-	TRBJ1-5	CASSERGLRGVDSNQPQHF	TGTGCCAGCAGTGAGAGGGGACTTCGGGGGGTAGATAGCAATCAGCCCCAGCATTTT
-	TRBV4-3	-	TRBJ2-7	CASSQVWQATYEQYF	TGCGCCAGCAGCCAAGTTTGGCAGGCAACCTACGAGCAGTACTTC
-	TRBV28	-	TRBJ2-6	CASSFPYSGANVLTF	TGTGCCAGCAGTTTTCCCTACTCTGGGGCCAACGTCCTGACTTTC
-	TRBV4-1	-	TRBJ2-7	CASSLEGVSSYEQYF	TGCGCCAGCAGCCTAGAGGGGGTGAGCTCCTACGAGCAGTACTTC
-	TRBV5-5	-	TRBJ1-5	CASSLVDAGNQPQHF	TGTGCCAGCAGCTTGGTTGACGCTGGCAATCAGCCCCAGCATTTT
-	TRBV5-1	-	TRBJ2-7	CASSLDWGHYEQYF	TGCGCCAGCAGCTTGGACTGGGGGCACTACGAGCAGTACTTC
-	TRBV7-8	-	TRBJ2-1	CASSFLLGSSYNEQFF	TGTGCCAGCAGCTTCCTTCTGGGCAGCTCCTACAATGAGCAGTTCTTC
TRBD1	TRBV4-1	-	TRBJ2-7	CASSHRPGQGDEQYF	TGCGCCAGCAGCCACCGACCGGGACAGGGTGACGAGCAGTACTTC
-	TRBV29-1	-	TRBJ2-1	CSVGPPGNEQFF	TGCAGCGTTGGCCCGCCAGGTAATGAGCAGTTCTTC
TRBD2	TRBV10-3	-	TRBJ2-7	CAISEGLATIEYEQYF	TGTGCCATCAGTGAGGGACTAGCGACCATCGAGTACGAGCAGTACTTC
-	TRBV12-5	-	TRBJ1-1	CASGLGIPAFF	TGTGCTAGTGGTTTGGGCATCCCGGCTTTCTTT
TRBD1	TRBV19	-	TRBJ1-6	CASSNPRDRGEYNSPLHF	TGTGCCAGTAGCAACCCGCGGGACAGGGGTGAATATAATTCACCCCTCCACTTT
TRBD1	TRBV6-5	-	TRBJ1-2	CASSYSKDRGNYGYTF	TGTGCCAGCAGTTACTCTAAGGACAGGGGGAACTATGGCTACACCTTC
-	TRBV28	once	TRBJ2-5	CASSFGDLNQYF	TGTGCCAGCAGTTTTGGTGATCTCAACCAGTACTTC
TRBD2	TRBV6-1	once	TRBJ2-5	CASSESPSGSGETQYF	TGTGCCAGCAGTGAATCACCTAGCGGGAGCGGAGAGACCCAGTACTTC
-	TRBV29-1	-	TRBJ2-3	CSVEQGATDTQYF	TGCAGCGTTGAACAGGGAGCCACAGATACGCAGTATTTT
-	TRBV27	-	TRBJ2-2	CASSHGGNTGELFF	TGTGCCAGCAGTCATGGAGGGAACACCGGGGAGCTGTTTTTT
-	TRBV4-3	-	TRBJ1-2	CASSQGPGQGDYGYTF	TGCGCCAGCAGCCAAGGACCAGGGCAGGGAGACTATGGCTACACCTTC
TRBD2	TRBV27	once	TRBJ2-7	CASSFLGEGRYEQYF	TGTGCCAGCAGTTTTCTTGGGGAGGGCCGGTACGAGCAGTACTTC
TRBD2	TRBV2	-	TRBJ2-1	CASSYQSWASGGNEQFF	TGTGCCAGCAGCTACCAAAGTTGGGCTAGCGGGGGAAATGAGCAGTTCTTC
-	TRBV5-4	-	TRBJ2-7	CASSQDRKYHYEQYF	TGTGCCAGCAGCCAGGACCGAAAATACCACTACGAGCAGTACTTC
TRBD2	TRBV2	-	TRBJ2-7	CASQSSGGSYEQYF	TGTGCCAGCCAGAGTTCGGGGGGTAGCTACGAGCAGTACTTC
-	TRBV6-1	once	TRBJ1-1	CASSWGVEAFF	TGTGCCAGCAGCTGGGGGGTTGAAGCTTTCTTT
-	TRBV10-3	-	TRBJ2-7	CAISPTGYEQYF	TGTGCCATCAGCCCTACCGGCTACGAGCAGTACTTC
-	TRBV7-6	-	TRBJ1-5	CASSLGLGQPQHF	TGTGCCAGCAGCTTAGGATTAGGGCAGCCCCAGCATTTT
-	TRBV11-2	-	TRBJ2-7	CASSLMGYEQYF	TGTGCCAGCAGCTTAATGGGGTACGAGCAGTACTTC
-	TRBV7-2	-	TRBJ1-5	CASSRPDLNQPQHF	TGTGCCAGCAGCCGCCCTGACTTAAATCAGCCCCAGCATTTT
-	TRBV5-6	-	TRBJ1-2	CASSYTTEPAPYGYTF	TGTGCCAGCAGTTATACGACAGAGCCAGCCCCTTATGGCTACACCTTC
-	TRBV4-3	-	TRBJ2-7	CASSQEVAGTSYEQYF	TGCGCCAGCAGCCAGGAAGTAGCCGGGACGTCCTACGAGCAGTACTTC
TRBD1	TRBV5-1	-	TRBJ1-5	CASSLDPRGSGQPQHF	TGCGCCAGCAGCTTGGACCCCAGGGGGTCGGGTCAGCCCCAGCATTTT
-	TRBV13	-	TRBJ2-7	CASSLGHSHEQYF	TGTGCCAGCAGCTTAGGGCATTCGCACGAGCAGTACTTC
-	TRBV28	-	TRBJ1-5	CASSLIRRAQHF	TGTGCCAGCAGTCTAATCCGCCGGGCCCAGCATTTT
TRBD2	TRBV7-8	-	TRBJ2-3	CASGLAGAYGTDTQYF	TGTGCCAGCGGGCTAGCGGGAGCTTATGGCACAGATACGCAGTATTTT
-	TRBV9	-	TRBJ2-3	CASSVGGLDSTDTQYF	TGTGCCAGCAGCGTAGGGGGCCTCGATAGCACAGATACGCAGTATTTT
-	TRBV11-2	-	TRBJ2-1	CASSLDEGLGPHQFF	TGTGCCAGCAGCTTAGATGAGGGCCTGGGGCCACATCAGTTCTTC
-	TRBV5-6	-	TRBJ1-1	CASSTTGTENTEAFF	TGTGCCAGCAGCACGACCGGGACGGAGAACACTGAAGCTTTCTTT
TRBD2	TRBV6-5	once	TRBJ2-1	CASSLAGEGYNEQFF	TGTGCCAGCAGTTTAGCGGGGGAAGGGTACAATGAGCAGTTCTTC
-	TRBV2	-	TRBJ2-5	CASPGGRPQETQYF	TGTGCCAGCCCCGGCGGGCGGCCCCAAGAGACCCAGTACTTC
TRBD1	TRBV28	-	TRBJ2-7	CASSNQDRGGEQYF	TGTGCCAGCAGTAACCAGGACAGGGGCGGAGAGCAGTACTTC
-	TRBV9	-	TRBJ1-2	CASSVLGGGADGYTF	TGTGCCAGCAGCGTACTAGGCGGGGGCGCGGATGGCTACACCTTC
-	TRBV25-1	-	TRBJ1-5	CASSDWGVNQPQHF	TGTGCCAGCAGTGACTGGGGGGTCAATCAGCCCCAGCATTTT
TRBD1	TRBV14	-	TRBJ2-3	CASSKRTGGEDTQYF	TGTGCCAGCAGCAAACGGACAGGGGGCGAAGATACGCAGTATTTT
-	TRBV7-2	-	TRBJ2-7	CASSFYTSYEQYF	TGTGCCAGCAGCTTCTACACCTCCTACGAGCAGTACTTC
-	TRBV14	-	TRBJ1-1	CASSPLGFGPTEAFF	TGTGCCAGCAGCCCTCTGGGTTTTGGGCCCACTGAAGCTTTCTTT
-	TRBV5-4	-	TRBJ2-1	CASSLRDSGRNEQFF	TGTGCCAGCAGCTTGCGTGACTCTGGAAGAAATGAGCAGTTCTTC
-	TRBV4-1	-	TRBJ1-4	CASSQDPGAREKLFF	TGCGCCAGCAGCCAAGATCCGGGGGCGCGCGAAAAACTGTTTTTT
-	TRBV27	-	TRBJ2-5	CASGAQSQETQYF	TGTGCAAGTGGGGCTCAATCCCAAGAGACCCAGTACTTC
-	TRBV25-1	-	TRBJ2-7	CASSEYTGREQYF	TGTGCCAGCAGTGAATATACAGGGCGCGAGCAGTACTTC